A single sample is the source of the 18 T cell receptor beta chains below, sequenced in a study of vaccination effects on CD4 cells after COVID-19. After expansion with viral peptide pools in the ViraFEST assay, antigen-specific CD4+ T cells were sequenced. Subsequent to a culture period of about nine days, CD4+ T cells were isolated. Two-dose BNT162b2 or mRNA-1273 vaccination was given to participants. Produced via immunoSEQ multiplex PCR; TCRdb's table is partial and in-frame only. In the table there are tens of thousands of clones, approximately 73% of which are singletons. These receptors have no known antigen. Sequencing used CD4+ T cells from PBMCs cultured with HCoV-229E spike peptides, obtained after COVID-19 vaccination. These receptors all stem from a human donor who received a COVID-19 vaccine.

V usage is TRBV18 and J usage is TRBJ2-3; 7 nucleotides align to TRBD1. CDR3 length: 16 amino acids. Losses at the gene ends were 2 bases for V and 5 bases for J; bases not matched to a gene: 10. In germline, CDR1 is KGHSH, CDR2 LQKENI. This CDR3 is CASSPTEGAFGDTQYF. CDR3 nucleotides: TGTGCCAGCTCACCAACAGAGGGGGCGTTTGGAGATACGCAGTATTTT.

CDR3: CASSQQATGELFF. CDR3 DNA sequence: TGTGCCAGCAGCCAACAGGCAACCGGGGAGCTGTTTTTT. V is TRBV14 and J is TRBJ2-2; D remains unclear. The CDR3 totals 13 residues. Trimming took off 2 bases at V and 5 bases at J, with 6 bases between the two ends. The V gene's germline CDR1 is SGHDN and CDR2 FVKESK.

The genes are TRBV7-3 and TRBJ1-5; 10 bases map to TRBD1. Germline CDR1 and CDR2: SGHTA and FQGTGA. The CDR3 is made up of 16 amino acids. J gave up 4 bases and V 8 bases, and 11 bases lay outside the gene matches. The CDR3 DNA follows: TGTGCCAGCCAGCGACAGGGGGCGCGAGGTAATCAGCCCCAGCATTTT. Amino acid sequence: CASQRQGARGNQPQHF.

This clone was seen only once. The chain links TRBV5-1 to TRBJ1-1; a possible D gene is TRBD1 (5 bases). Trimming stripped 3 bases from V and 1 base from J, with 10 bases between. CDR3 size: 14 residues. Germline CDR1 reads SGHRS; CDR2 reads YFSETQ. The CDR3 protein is CASSSGRANTEAFF. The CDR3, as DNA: TGCGCCAGCAGCTCGGGACGGGCGAACACTGAAGCTTTCTTT.

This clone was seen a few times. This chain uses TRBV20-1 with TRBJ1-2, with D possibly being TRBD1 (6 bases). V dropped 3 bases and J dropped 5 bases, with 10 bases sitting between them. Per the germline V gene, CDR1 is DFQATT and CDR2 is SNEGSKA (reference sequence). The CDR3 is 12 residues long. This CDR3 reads CSASLGGYGYTF. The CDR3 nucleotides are TGCAGTGCTAGTCTAGGGGGGTATGGCTACACCTTC.

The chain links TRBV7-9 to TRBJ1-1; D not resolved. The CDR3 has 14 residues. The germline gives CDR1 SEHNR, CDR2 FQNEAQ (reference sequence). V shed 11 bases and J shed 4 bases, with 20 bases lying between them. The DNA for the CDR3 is TGTGCCGCGACGGGCATGGTGGCTGGCACTGAAGCTTTCTTT. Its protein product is CAATGMVAGTEAFF.

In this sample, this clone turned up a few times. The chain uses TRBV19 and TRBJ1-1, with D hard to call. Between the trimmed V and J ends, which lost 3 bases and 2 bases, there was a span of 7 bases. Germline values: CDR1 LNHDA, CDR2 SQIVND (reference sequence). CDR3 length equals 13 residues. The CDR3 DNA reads TGTGCCAGTAGTATGGGAACAAACACTGAAGCTTTCTTT. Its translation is CASSMGTNTEAFF.

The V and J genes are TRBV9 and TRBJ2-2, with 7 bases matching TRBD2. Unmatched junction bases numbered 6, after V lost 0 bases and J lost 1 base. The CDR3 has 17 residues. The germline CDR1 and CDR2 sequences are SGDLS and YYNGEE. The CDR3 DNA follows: TGTGCCAGCAGCGTAGCGATGGGGGGGTGGAACACCGGGGAGCTGTTTTTT. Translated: CASSVAMGGWNTGELFF.

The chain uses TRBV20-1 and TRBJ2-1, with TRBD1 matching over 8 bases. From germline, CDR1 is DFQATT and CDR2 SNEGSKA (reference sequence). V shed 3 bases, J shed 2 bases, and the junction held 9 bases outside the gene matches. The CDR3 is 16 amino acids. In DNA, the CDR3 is TGCAGTGCTAGTACAAACAGGGGGAATACCTACAATGAGCAGTTCTTC. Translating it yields CSASTNRGNTYNEQFF.

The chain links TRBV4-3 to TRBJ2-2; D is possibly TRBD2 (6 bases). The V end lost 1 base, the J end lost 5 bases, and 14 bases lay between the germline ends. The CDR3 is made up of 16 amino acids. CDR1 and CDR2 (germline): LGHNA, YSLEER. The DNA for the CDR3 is TGCGCCAGCAGCCAAGGGGTCAGGCGGGATACCGGGGAGCTGTTTTTT. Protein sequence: CASSQGVRRDTGELFF.

CDR3 coding DNA: TGCGCCAGCAGCTTGGGGACAGATAACTATGGCTACACCTTC. This translates into CASSLGTDNYGYTF. The V call is TRBV5-1, the J call TRBJ1-2; D is perhaps TRBD1 (6 bases). The V end lost 0 bases, the J end lost 1 base, and 7 bases lay between the germline ends. Germline V gene sequence: CDR1 SGHRS, CDR2 YFSETQ. The CDR3 totals 14 residues.

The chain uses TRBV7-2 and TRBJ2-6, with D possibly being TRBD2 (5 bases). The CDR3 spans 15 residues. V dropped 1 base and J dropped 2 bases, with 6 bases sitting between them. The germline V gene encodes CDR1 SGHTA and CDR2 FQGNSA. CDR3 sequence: CASSLVGAGANVLTF. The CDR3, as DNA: TGTGCCAGCAGCTTAGTCGGGGCTGGGGCCAACGTCCTGACTTTC.

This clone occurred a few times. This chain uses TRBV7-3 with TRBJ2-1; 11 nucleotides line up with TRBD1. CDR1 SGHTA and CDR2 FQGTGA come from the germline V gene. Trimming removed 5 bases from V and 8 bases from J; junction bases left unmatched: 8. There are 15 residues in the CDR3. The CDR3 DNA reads TGTGCCAGCAGCCCCCGGGACAGGGGGTTCGATGAGCAGTTCTTC. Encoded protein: CASSPRDRGFDEQFF.

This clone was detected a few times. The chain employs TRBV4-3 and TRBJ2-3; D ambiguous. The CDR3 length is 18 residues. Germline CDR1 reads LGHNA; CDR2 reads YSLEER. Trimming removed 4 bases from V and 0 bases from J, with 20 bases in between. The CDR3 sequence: CASSLNPPRPLSTDTQYF. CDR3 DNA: TGCGCCAGCAGCCTCAACCCCCCGAGGCCCCTAAGCACAGATACGCAGTATTTT.

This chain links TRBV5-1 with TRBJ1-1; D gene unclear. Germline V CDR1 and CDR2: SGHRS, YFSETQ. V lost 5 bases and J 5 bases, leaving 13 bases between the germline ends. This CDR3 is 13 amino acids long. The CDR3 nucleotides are TGCGCCAGCAGTCTTCGCTTCGATACTGAAGCTTTCTTT. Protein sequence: CASSLRFDTEAFF.

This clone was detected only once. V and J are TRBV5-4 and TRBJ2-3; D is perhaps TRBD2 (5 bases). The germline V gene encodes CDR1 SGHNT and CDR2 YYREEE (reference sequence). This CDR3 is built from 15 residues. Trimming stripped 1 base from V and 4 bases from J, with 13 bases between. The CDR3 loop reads CASSLSASPPDTQYF. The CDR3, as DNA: TGTGCCAGCAGCTTGTCGGCTAGCCCCCCAGATACGCAGTATTTT. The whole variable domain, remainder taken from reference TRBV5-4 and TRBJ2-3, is ETGVTQSPTHLIKTRGQQVTLRCSSQSGHNTVSWYQQALGQGPQFIFQYYREEENGRGNFPPRFSGLQFPNYSSELNVNALELDDSALYLCASSLSASPPDTQYFGPGTRLTVL.

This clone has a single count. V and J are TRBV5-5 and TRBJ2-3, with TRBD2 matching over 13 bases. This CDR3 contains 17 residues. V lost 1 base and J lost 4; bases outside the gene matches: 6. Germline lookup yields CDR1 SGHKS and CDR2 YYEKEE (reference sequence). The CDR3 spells CASSLLTSGGAADTQYF. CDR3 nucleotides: TGTGCCAGCAGCTTGTTAACTAGCGGGGGGGCCGCAGATACGCAGTATTTT.

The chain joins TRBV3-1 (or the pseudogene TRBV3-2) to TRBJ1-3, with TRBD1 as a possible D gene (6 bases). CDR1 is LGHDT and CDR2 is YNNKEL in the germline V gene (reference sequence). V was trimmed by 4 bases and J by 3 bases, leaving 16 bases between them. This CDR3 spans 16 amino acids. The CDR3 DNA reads TGTGCCAGCAGCCCAAGGGGGGCAGGGGTTGGAAACACCATATATTTT. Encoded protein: CASSPRGAGVGNTIYF.